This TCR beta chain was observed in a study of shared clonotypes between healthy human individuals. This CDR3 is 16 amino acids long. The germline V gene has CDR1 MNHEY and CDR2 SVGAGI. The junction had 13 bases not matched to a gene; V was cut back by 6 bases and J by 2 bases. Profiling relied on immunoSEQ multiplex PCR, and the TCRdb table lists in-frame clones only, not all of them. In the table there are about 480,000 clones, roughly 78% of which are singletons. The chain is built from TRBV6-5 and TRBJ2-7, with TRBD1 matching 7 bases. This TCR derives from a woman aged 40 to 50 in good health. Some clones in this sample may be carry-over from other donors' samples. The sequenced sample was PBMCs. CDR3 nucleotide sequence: TGTGCCAGCAGCTACCGGTGGGACAGTAATCCCTACGAGCAGTACTTC. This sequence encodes CASSYRWDSNPYEQYF.